This T cell receptor beta chain was observed in a study of OX40 agonist ivuxolimab in advanced cancers. Sequenced by immunoSEQ multiplex PCR; TCRdb stores in-frame clones only, minus some. Of 30,000 to 45,000 clones listed, 65% to 80% were seen once; the top ten hold 8.5% to 14%. In the case of this clone: The target antigen is unknown.

Exclusion of a patient followed from autoimmune disease history or systemic immunosuppression. The CDR3 length is 13 residues. The V gene's germline CDR1 is GTSNPN and CDR2 SVGIG (reference sequence). V shed 5 bases, J shed 5 bases, and the junction held 6 bases outside the gene matches. General observations from the study: Low levels of normalized T-cell clonal expansion also appeared in some nonresponders. Partial responders receiving 0.1-3.0 mg/kg showed among the lowest clonal expansion.

The input for sequencing was CD4+ or CD8+ T cells sorted from blood, taken in a trial of the OX40 agonist ivuxolimab. This rearrangement joins TRBV30 to TRBJ2-3; TRBD2 matches at 8 bases. This TCR came from an adult with an advanced solid tumor such as melanoma, head and neck, liver or kidney cancer. CDR3: CAWAGTSRDTQYF. The CDR3 DNA follows: TGTGCCTGGGCCGGGACTAGTAGAGATACGCAGTATTTT.